These 13 T cell receptor beta chains came from one sample sequenced in a study of OX40 agonist ivuxolimab in advanced cancers. The method was immunoSEQ multiplex PCR; TCRdb's version includes in-frame clones alone and lacks a portion of them. The sample lists about 61,000 clones, approximately 86% occurring once. The input for sequencing was CD4+ or CD8+ T cells sorted from blood, taken in a trial of the OX40 agonist ivuxolimab. The receptors were sampled from an adult with an advanced solid tumor such as melanoma, head and neck, liver or kidney cancer.

This sequence joins TRBV18 and TRBJ2-3, with D unclear. Trimming pared 6 bases from V and 6 bases from J, leaving 10 bases between. Germline V lookup: CDR1 KGHSH, CDR2 LQKENI. This CDR3 is built from 12 residues. The CDR3 DNA reads as TGTGCCAGCTCCCGTTATTCTGATACGCAGTATTTT. This encodes CASSRYSDTQYF.

The CDR3 DNA is TGCGCCAGCAGCCTTTACAGGGGGGCCCCTAACGAGCAGTACTTC. Protein product: CASSLYRGAPNEQYF. J is TRBJ2-7 and V is TRBV4-1, with 8 positions matching TRBD1. There are 15 residues in the CDR3. Germline trimming cut 4 bases from V and 5 bases from J; bases unmatched to any gene: 10. The germline CDR1 and CDR2 sequences are MGHRA and YSYEKL.

This rearrangement joins TRBV5-6 to TRBJ2-1; the match to TRBD1 covers 8 bases. The CDR3 has 15 residues. The trim removed 4 bases at V and 8 bases at J, leaving 11 bases unmatched. Germline CDR1 SGHDT, CDR2 YYEEEE. The CDR3, as DNA: TGTGCCAGCAGCACGCCGAGGACAGGGATGTATGAGCAGTTCTTC. This encodes CASSTPRTGMYEQFF.

This clone has more than one count but fewer than ten. The CDR3 sequence is CASSLEQEAFF. As DNA, the CDR3 is TGTGCCAGCAGTCTCGAACAAGAAGCTTTCTTT. The J gene is TRBJ1-1, the V gene TRBV6-6; D is uncertain. The germline V and J ends were trimmed by 5 bases and 8 bases, with 9 bases remaining between them. Germline assignment: CDR1 MNHNY and CDR2 SVGAGI (reference sequence). This CDR3 is built from 11 residues.

The chain carries TRBV5-1 and TRBJ1-2, with 7 bases matching TRBD1. This CDR3 region has 15 residues. The V gene end was trimmed by 1 base and the J gene end by 6 bases; junction bases not matched to a gene: 9. Germline V lookup: CDR1 SGHRS, CDR2 YFSETQ. The CDR3 sequence: CASSLQGDPLDGYTF. CDR3 DNA: TGCGCCAGCAGCTTGCAGGGGGATCCGCTCGATGGCTACACCTTC. The full variable domain, rest sourced from reference TRBV5-1 and TRBJ1-2, is KAGVTQTPRYLIKTRGQQVTLSCSPISGHRSVSWYQQTPGQGLQFLFEYFSETQRNKGNFPGRFSGRQFSNSRSEMNVSTLELGDSALYLCASSLQGDPLDGYTFGSGTRLTVV.

This chain connects TRBV7-2 to TRBJ2-1; 8 bases line up with TRBD2. This CDR3 comprises 17 residues. Trimming removed 5 bases from V and 0 bases from J; junction bases left unmatched: 9. CDR1 is SGHTA, CDR2 FQGNSA, per germline. CDR3 region: CASSASPGTSSYNEQFF. In nucleotides, the CDR3 is TGTGCCAGCAGCGCCTCCCCCGGGACTAGCTCCTACAATGAGCAGTTCTTC.

This sequence joins TRBV18 and TRBJ2-7; a weak D match, TRBD1 (6 bases). V was clipped by 3 bases and J by 4 bases, with 13 bases between them. CDR1 and CDR2 (germline): KGHSH, LQKENI. This CDR3 comprises 14 residues. The CDR3 DNA sequence: TGTGCCAGCTCACCCAACAGGGTGTTTTACGAGCAGTACTTC. It codes for CASSPNRVFYEQYF.

The J gene is TRBJ1-2, the V gene TRBV27, with D tentatively TRBD1 (6 bases). The germline CDR1 and CDR2 sequences are MNHEY and SMNVEV (reference sequence). This CDR3 is built from 13 residues. The V gene lost 5 bases and the J gene lost 4 bases, with 11 bases spanning the gap. Here the CDR3 DNA reads TGTGCCAGCAGTCTGAGGGGGGGCTATGGCTACACCTTC. Translated: CASSLRGGYGYTF.

V usage is TRBV2 and J usage is TRBJ2-7; TRBD2 agrees at 10 bases. The CDR3 loop spans 17 amino acids. Germline CDR1 is SNHLY and CDR2 is FYNNEI. With V trimmed by 5 bases and J by 7 bases, 17 bases remained unmatched. The CDR3, as DNA: TGTGCCAGCAGTTCACCCGGATGGCCTAGCGGGAGTGAAGAGCAGTACTTC. It specifies CASSSPGWPSGSEEQYF. The whole variable domain, remainder taken from reference TRBV2 and TRBJ2-7, is EPEVTQTPSHQVTQMGQEVILRCVPISNHLYFYWYRQILGQKVEFLVSFYNNEISEKSEIFDDQFSVERPDGSNFTLKIRSTKLEDSAMYFCASSSPGWPSGSEEQYFGPGTRLTVT.

V usage is TRBV10-3 and J usage is TRBJ1-3; D unclear. CDR1 and CDR2 from the germline V gene are ENHRY and SYGVKD. Trimming stripped 6 bases from V and 0 bases from J, with 9 bases between. This CDR3 is 14 amino acids long. In nucleotides, the CDR3 is TGTGCCATCAGAGCAGATAACTCTGGAAACACCATATATTTT. Translated: CAIRADNSGNTIYF.

The chain uses TRBV2 and TRBJ2-1; TRBD2 matches 9 bases. The trim removed 3 bases at V and 5 bases at J, leaving 2 bases unmatched. The CDR3 covers 14 residues. The germline gives CDR1 SNHLY, CDR2 FYNNEI. The CDR3, as DNA: TGTGCCAGCAGTGAGAGACTAGCGGACAATGAGCAGTTCTTC. It specifies CASSERLADNEQFF.

The chain recombines TRBV11-1 with TRBJ2-3, with D possibly being TRBD1 (5 bases). There are 15 residues in the CDR3. The V and J ends lost 6 bases and 2 bases respectively, with 15 bases between them. The germline gives CDR1 SGHAT, CDR2 FQDESV (reference sequence). In DNA form, the CDR3 reads TGTGCCAGCAGTCAGACAGATTTTAACACAGATACGCAGTATTTT. This codes for CASSQTDFNTDTQYF.

This clone was counted a few times. This sequence joins TRBV6-1 and TRBJ1-1, with D tentatively TRBD1 (6 bases). Germline-derived CDR1 and CDR2 are MNHNS and SASEGT. Trimming left V 7 bases short and J 1 base short, with 13 bases between. The CDR3 covers 14 residues. As DNA, the CDR3 is TGTGCCAGCACCCAGTGGGGGCGGAACACTGAAGCTTTCTTT. This translates into CASTQWGRNTEAFF.